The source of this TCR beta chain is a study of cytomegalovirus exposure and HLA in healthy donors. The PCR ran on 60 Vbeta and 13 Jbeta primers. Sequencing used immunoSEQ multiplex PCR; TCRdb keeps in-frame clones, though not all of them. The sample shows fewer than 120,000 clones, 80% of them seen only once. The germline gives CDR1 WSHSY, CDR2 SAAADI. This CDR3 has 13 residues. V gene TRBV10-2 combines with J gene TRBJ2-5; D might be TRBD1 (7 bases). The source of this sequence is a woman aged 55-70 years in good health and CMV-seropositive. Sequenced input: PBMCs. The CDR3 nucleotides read TGCTCCGCCCAGGGGGGTCTCCAAGAGACCCAGTACTTC. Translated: CSAQGGLQETQYF.